The 15 T cell receptor beta chains listed next were all sequenced from one sample in a study of CD8 T cells in ankylosing spondylitis. TCRdb recomputed calls from the 5' RACE reads with MiXCR, one row per CDR3 protein. The top ten hold around 30% of the sample, which has a few hundred thousand distinct CDR3 sequences, over 15% seen once. Sequencing used blood, either unsorted or a sorted T cell fraction (not recorded which). These receptor sequences come from a male donor with ankylosing spondylitis or in good health (not recorded which).

This rearrangement joins TRBV4-3 to TRBJ2-3; maybe TRBD2 (6 bases). Germline V lookup: CDR1 LGHNA, CDR2 YSLEER. V was trimmed by 0 bases and J by 4 bases, leaving 20 bases between them. This CDR3 is built from 18 residues. CDR3: CASSQDRRDGLIADTQYF. The CDR3 DNA is TGCGCCAGCAGCCAAGATCGGCGGGACGGCTTAATAGCAGATACGCAGTATTTT.

The genes are TRBV9 and TRBJ2-7; D ambiguous. The germline V and J ends were trimmed by 0 bases and 2 bases, with 12 bases remaining between them. The CDR3 has 15 residues. In germline, CDR1 is SGDLS, CDR2 YYNGEE. The chain's CDR3 is CASSVEAADTYEQYF. The CDR3 DNA follows: TGTGCCAGCAGCGTAGAGGCGGCAGACACCTACGAGCAGTACTTC.

The V and J genes are TRBV29-1 and TRBJ2-1; D gene ambiguous. V lost 0 bases and J lost 0, with 9 bases in between. Germline CDR1 SQVTM, CDR2 ANQGSEA. The CDR3 spans 15 residues. The CDR3 DNA sequence: TGCAGCGTTGAAGACGCTCTCACCTCCTACAATGAGCAGTTCTTC. Protein sequence: CSVEDALTSYNEQFF.

In this sample, this clonotype turned up a few times. The chain combines TRBV3-1 with TRBJ2-1; no clear D. The V gene lost 0 bases and the J gene lost 9 bases, with 9 bases spanning the gap. From germline, CDR1 is LGHDT and CDR2 YNNKEL (reference sequence). The CDR3 is 13 residues long. The CDR3: CASSQDSWAEQFF. The CDR3 nucleotides read TGTGCCAGCAGCCAAGACTCGTGGGCTGAGCAGTTCTTC.

V gene TRBV7-9 combines with J gene TRBJ2-1; the match to TRBD2 covers 10 bases. CDR1 and CDR2 from the germline V gene are SEHNR and FQNEAQ (reference sequence). The trim removed 5 bases at V and 4 bases at J, leaving 5 bases unmatched. There are 15 residues in the CDR3. CDR3 sequence: CASSPKREGYNEQFF. The CDR3 bases are TGTGCCAGCAGCCCGAAGCGGGAGGGTTACAATGAGCAGTTCTTC.

The chain joins TRBV12-3 or TRBV12-4 to TRBJ2-1, with D hard to call. CDR3 size: 14 residues. V was clipped by 1 base and J by 10 bases, with 14 bases between them. The CDR3 protein is CASSLDPTLTEQFF. CDR3 nucleotides: TGTGCCAGCAGTTTAGACCCGACATTGACGGAGCAGTTCTTC.

This chain uses TRBV6-1 with TRBJ2-2; D is undetermined. V was cut by 5 bases and J by 0 bases, with 10 bases left in between. CDR3 length: 15 amino acids. Germline CDR1 is MNHNS and CDR2 is SASEGT. CDR3 coding DNA: TGTGCCAGCAGTCGGCTAGTGCCGAACACCGGGGAGCTGTTTTTT. Its protein product is CASSRLVPNTGELFF.

This clonotype was observed a handful of times. CDR3 sequence (DNA): TGTGCCAGCAGTTTATGGGCAGGGGAAGGGGCAGATACGCAGTATTTT. Its translation is CASSLWAGEGADTQYF. The chain carries TRBV27 and TRBJ2-3; weak D call: TRBD1 (6 bases). The germline V gene has CDR1 MNHEY and CDR2 SMNVEV (reference sequence). The CDR3 consists of 16 residues. Trimming cost V 1 base and J 4 bases, with 15 bases left between them.

This clonotype has just a few counts. The genes are TRBV14 and TRBJ2-3; tentatively, D is TRBD1 (6 bases). This CDR3 spans 14 amino acids. The V gene lost 4 bases and the J gene lost 4 bases, with 12 bases spanning the gap. The germline CDR1 and CDR2 sequences are SGHDN and FVKESK. The CDR3: CASSPGQYPDTQYF. Written as DNA, the CDR3 is TGTGCCAGCAGCCCAGGACAGTACCCAGATACGCAGTATTTT.

This clonotype has just a few counts. The V and J genes are TRBV4-1 and TRBJ2-3; D unclear. Trimming cost V 0 bases and J 0 bases, with 10 bases left between them. Germline V gene data show CDR1 as MGHRA and CDR2 as YSYEKL. The CDR3 loop spans 16 amino acids. The CDR3 DNA follows: TGCGCCAGCAGCCAAGATCCTAGAGGTAGCACAGATACGCAGTATTTT. Its translation is CASSQDPRGSTDTQYF.

Only a few counts were recorded for this clonotype. J is TRBJ2-1 and V is TRBV4-1, with a weak D call TRBD1 (6 bases). The V end lost 2 bases, the J end lost 0 bases, and 14 bases lay between the germline ends. Germline V gives CDR1 MGHRA, CDR2 YSYEKL. The CDR3 length is 17 residues. DNA of the CDR3: TGCGCCAGCAGCCAAATGACAGGACCTAGCTCCTACAATGAGCAGTTCTTC. Protein sequence: CASSQMTGPSSYNEQFF.

There are a few counts of this clonotype. The chain recombines TRBV29-1 with TRBJ2-2, with a possible D match to TRBD2 (5 bases). The V gene's germline CDR1 is SQVTM and CDR2 ANQGSEA. The V gene lost 4 bases and the J gene lost 1 base, with 10 bases spanning the gap. The CDR3 runs 14 residues. The CDR3 loop reads CSVGSGMNTGELFF. Here the CDR3 DNA reads TGCAGCGTTGGGTCGGGGATGAACACCGGGGAGCTGTTTTTT.

The chain couples TRBV4-2 to TRBJ2-7; TRBD2 agrees at 11 bases. Germline CDR1 reads LGHNA; CDR2 reads YNFKEQ. Losses at the gene ends were 4 bases for V and 4 bases for J; bases not matched to a gene: 6. The CDR3 runs to 15 residues. In DNA form, the CDR3 reads TGTGCCAGCAGCCCTACTAGCGGGAGTAGGTACGAGCAGTACTTC. Translation: CASSPTSGSRYEQYF.

This clonotype was detected only a few times. J is TRBJ2-1 and V is TRBV4-1, with D unresolved. CDR1 is MGHRA, CDR2 YSYEKL, per germline. The length of the CDR3 is 12 residues. Trimming removed 5 bases from V and 7 bases from J, with 9 bases in between. CDR3 residues: CASSEWGNEQFF. CDR3 nucleotide sequence: TGCGCCAGCAGCGAATGGGGAAATGAGCAGTTCTTC.

The chain combines TRBV4-2 with TRBJ2-7; 8 positions agree with TRBD2. Germline trimming cut 0 bases from V and 7 bases from J; bases unmatched to any gene: 8. CDR1 and CDR2 (germline): LGHNA, YNFKEQ. The CDR3 is 15 amino acids. CDR3 nucleotides: TGTGCCAGCAGCCAAGATCGAGCGGGAGCAGATGAGCAGTACTTC. Protein sequence: CASSQDRAGADEQYF.